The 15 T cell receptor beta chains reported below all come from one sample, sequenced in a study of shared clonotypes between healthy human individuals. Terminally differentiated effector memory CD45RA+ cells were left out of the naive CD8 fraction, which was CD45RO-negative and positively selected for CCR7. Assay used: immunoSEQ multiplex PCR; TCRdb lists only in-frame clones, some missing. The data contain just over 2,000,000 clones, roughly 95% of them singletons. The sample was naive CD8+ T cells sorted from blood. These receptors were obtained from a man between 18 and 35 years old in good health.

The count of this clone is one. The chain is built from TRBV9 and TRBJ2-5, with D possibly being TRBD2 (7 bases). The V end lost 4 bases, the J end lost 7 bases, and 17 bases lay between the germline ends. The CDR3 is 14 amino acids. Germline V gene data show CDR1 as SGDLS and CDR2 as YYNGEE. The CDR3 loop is CASSQGGGTRTQYF. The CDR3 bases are TGTGCCAGCAGCCAAGGGGGAGGGACACGGACCCAGTACTTC.

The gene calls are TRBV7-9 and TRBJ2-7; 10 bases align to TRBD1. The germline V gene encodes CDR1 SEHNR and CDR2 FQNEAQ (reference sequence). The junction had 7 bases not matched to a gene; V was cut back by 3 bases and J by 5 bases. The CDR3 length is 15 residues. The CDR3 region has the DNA TGTGCCAGCAGCTTTAATAGGGACAGGGGTAACGAGCAGTACTTC. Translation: CASSFNRDRGNEQYF.

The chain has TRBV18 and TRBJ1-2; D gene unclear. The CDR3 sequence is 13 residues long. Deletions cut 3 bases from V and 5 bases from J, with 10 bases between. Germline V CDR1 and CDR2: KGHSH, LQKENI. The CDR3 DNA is TGTGCCAGCTCACCTTCCTTACCGTATGGCTACACCTTC. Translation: CASSPSLPYGYTF.

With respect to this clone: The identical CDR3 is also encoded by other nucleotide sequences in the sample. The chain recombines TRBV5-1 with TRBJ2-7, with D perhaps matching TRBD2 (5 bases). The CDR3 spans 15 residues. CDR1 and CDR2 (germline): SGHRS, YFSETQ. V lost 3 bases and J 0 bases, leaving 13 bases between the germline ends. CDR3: CASSWSSGSSYEQYF. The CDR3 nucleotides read TGCGCCAGCAGCTGGAGTTCGGGAAGCTCCTACGAGCAGTACTTC.

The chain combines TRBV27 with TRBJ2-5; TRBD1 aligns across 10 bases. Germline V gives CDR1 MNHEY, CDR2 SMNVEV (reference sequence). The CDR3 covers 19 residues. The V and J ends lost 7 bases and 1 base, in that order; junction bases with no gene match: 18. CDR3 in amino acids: CASTRRVFGQGGIQETQYF. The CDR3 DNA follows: TGTGCCAGCACCCGTAGGGTCTTCGGACAGGGGGGAATCCAAGAGACCCAGTACTTC.

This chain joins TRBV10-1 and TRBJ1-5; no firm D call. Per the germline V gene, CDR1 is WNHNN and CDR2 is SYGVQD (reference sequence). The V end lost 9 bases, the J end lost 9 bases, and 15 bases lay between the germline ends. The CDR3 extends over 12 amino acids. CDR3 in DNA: TGCGCCAGGAACAGTCATTGCTTGCCCCAGCATTTT. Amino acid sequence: CARNSHCLPQHF.

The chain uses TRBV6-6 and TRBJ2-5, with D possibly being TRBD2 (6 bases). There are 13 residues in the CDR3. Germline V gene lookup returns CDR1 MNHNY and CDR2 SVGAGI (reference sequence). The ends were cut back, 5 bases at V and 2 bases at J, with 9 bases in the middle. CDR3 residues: CASSGGMQETQYF. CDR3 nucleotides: TGTGCCAGCAGTGGGGGGATGCAAGAGACCCAGTACTTC.

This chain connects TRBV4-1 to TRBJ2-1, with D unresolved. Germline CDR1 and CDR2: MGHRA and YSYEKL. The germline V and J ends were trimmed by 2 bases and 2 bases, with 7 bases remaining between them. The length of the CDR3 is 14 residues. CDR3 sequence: CASSQPMAYNEQFF. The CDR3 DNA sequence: TGCGCCAGCAGCCAACCAATGGCCTACAATGAGCAGTTCTTC.

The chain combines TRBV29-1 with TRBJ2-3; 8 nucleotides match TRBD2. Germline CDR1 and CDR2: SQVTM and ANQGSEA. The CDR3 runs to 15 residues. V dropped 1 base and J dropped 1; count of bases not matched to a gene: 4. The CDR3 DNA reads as TGCAGCGTTGAAGCCGGGGGGGAACGCACAGATACGCAGTATTTT. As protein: CSVEAGGERTDTQYF.

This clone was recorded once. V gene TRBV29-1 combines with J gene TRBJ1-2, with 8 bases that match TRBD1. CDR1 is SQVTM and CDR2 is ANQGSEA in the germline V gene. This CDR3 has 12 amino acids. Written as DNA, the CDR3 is TGCGGAACCCGGACAGGGACCTATGGCTACACCTTC. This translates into CGTRTGTYGYTF.

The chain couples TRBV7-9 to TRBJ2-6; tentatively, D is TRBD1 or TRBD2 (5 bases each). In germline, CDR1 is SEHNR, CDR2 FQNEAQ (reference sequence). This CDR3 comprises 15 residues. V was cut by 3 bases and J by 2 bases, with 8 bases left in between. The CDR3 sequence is CASSLWDAGANVLTF. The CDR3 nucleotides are TGTGCCAGCAGCTTGTGGGACGCTGGGGCCAACGTCCTGACTTTC.

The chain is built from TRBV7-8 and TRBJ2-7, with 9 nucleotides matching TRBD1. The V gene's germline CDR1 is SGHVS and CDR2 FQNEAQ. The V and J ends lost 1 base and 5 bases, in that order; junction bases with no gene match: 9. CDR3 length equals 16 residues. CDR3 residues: CASSLVSGQGVHEQYF. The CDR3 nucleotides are TGTGCCAGCAGCTTAGTTTCGGGACAGGGTGTACACGAGCAGTACTTC.

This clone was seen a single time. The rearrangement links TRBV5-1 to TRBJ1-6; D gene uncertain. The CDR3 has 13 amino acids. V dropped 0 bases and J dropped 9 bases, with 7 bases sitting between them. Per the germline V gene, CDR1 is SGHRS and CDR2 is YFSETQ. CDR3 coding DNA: TGCGCCAGCAGCTTGGTTGCGGGTTCACCCCTCCACTTT. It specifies CASSLVAGSPLHF.

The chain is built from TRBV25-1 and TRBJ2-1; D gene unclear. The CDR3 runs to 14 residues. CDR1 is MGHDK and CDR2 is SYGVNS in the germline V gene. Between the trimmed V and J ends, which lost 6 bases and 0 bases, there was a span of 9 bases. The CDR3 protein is CASSGWSSYNEQFF. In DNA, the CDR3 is TGTGCCAGCAGCGGGTGGAGCTCCTACAATGAGCAGTTCTTC.

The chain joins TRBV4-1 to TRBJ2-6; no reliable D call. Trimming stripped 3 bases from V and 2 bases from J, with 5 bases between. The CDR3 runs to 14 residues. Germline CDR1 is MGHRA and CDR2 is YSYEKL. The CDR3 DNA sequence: TGCGCCAGCAGCCAGGCCCCTGGGGCCAACGTCCTGACTTTC. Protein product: CASSQAPGANVLTF.